Below, 5 T cell receptor beta chains from the same sample are listed, as sequenced in a study of blood T cells in healthy people across ages. Together with a sample-barcoded 5' primer, a J-beta primer mix was included in a second PCR lasting roughly 6 to 12 cycles. Each CDR3 protein is one row after TCRdb ran MiXCR on the 5' RACE reads. The repertoire consists of fewer than 2 million distinct CDR3 sequences, with about two fifths occurring once and the leading ten covering under 30%. The sample was blood. The receptors stem from a human donor in good health.

The chain employs TRBV3-1 and TRBJ1-3; TRBD1 aligns across 10 bases. Unmatched junction bases numbered 7, after V lost 5 bases and J lost 6 bases. Germline values: CDR1 LGHDT, CDR2 YNNKEL (reference sequence). The CDR3 loop spans 15 amino acids. The CDR3 DNA reads TGTGCCAGCAGCGGACGGACAGGGGGTGCAAACACCATATATTTT. Protein product: CASSGRTGGANTIYF.

V and J are TRBV12-3 or TRBV12-4 and TRBJ2-3; 8 bases match TRBD1. V lost 4 bases and J lost 4; bases outside the gene matches: 7. The CDR3 extends over 15 amino acids. The CDR3 coding sequence is TGTGCCAGCAGTTACCAGGGGGCTATAGCAGATACGCAGTATTTT. The encoded protein is CASSYQGAIADTQYF.

This chain connects TRBV4-2 to TRBJ2-7; no firm D call. The CDR3 is 15 amino acids. Germline CDR1 and CDR2: LGHNA and YNFKEQ. V dropped 6 bases and J dropped 5 bases, with 20 bases sitting between them. CDR3 in amino acids: CASSSSLGQFHEQYF. The CDR3 DNA follows: TGTGCCAGCAGTTCCTCGCTTGGGCAGTTCCACGAGCAGTACTTC.

The chain combines TRBV15 with TRBJ2-5; the D gene is possibly TRBD1 (5 bases). Trimming removed 1 base at V and 5 bases at J, with 14 bases between. This CDR3 spans 15 amino acids. CDR1 LNHNV and CDR2 YYDKDF come from the germline V gene (reference sequence). CDR3 coding DNA: TGTGCCACCAGCAGAGGTCAGGGTTACTTGGAGACCCAGTACTTC. Its translation is CATSRGQGYLETQYF.

The chain recombines TRBV29-1 with TRBJ1-2, with TRBD1 as a possible D gene (5 bases). CDR3 size: 14 residues. The V end lost 2 bases, the J end lost 7 bases, and 17 bases lay between the germline ends. Per germline, CDR1 SQVTM and CDR2 ANQGSEA. This CDR3 reads CSVEPTLWGGGYTF. As DNA, the CDR3 is TGCAGCGTTGAACCAACGTTATGGGGGGGTGGCTACACCTTC. The full variable domain, rest sourced from reference TRBV29-1 and TRBJ1-2, is SAVISQKPSRDICQRGTSLTIQCQVDSQVTMMFWYRQQPGQSLTLIATANQGSEATYESGFVIDKFPISRPNLTFSTLTVSNMSPEDSSIYLCSVEPTLWGGGYTFGSGTRLTVV.